This TCR beta chain originates from a study of T cells in Graves' hyperthyroidism and ophthalmopathy (dated by TCRdb to the late 2010s). At the level of the whole study: Peripheral blood was sampled at the time of initial diagnosis, prior to any treatment. To identify TCR V-J signatures that set the groups apart, the researchers used a discovery cohort of 90 to 100 patients, made up of roughly 45 with Graves' ophthalmopathy and some 55 with stable Graves' hyperthyroidism. In about 6 Graves' hyperthyroidism patients, the study also compared T-cell repertoires from thyroid tissue with T-cell repertoires from blood. After blood sampling, hyperthyroidism patients were treated with methimazole at a starting dose of 30 mg daily, and ophthalmopathy patients were treated with high-dose intravenous methylprednisolone. Prospective prediction of ophthalmopathy was tested in an independent validation cohort consisting of about 20 hyperthyroidism patients and about 17 patients who later progressed to ophthalmopathy. TCR Vbeta CDR3 sequencing of 120 to 150 peripheral blood samples (over 40 ophthalmopathy, 75 to 85 hyperthyroidism and roughly 17 progressor patients) is reported in the paper. The roughly 94 discovery patients were randomly divided into training and test sets at a 7:3 ratio.

Hyperthyroidism patients were newly diagnosed, with disease duration under 2 months, and aged 18 to 65 years. Patients with uncontrolled infections, other autoimmune diseases, pregnancy or lactation were excluded. Clinical symptoms, serum thyroxine and TRAb, thyroid ultrasound, and orbital computed tomography formed the basis for the diagnoses. Blood from progressor patients was drawn when they were first diagnosed with hyperthyroidism, before any ophthalmopathy symptoms appeared. Ficoll-Paque density gradient centrifugation was used to isolate PBMCs from around 10 ml of fresh peripheral blood. Patients classed as progressors first received a Graves' hyperthyroidism diagnosis and then went on to develop ophthalmopathy during follow-up. Total RNA was extracted with Trizol reagent, and quality was checked on an Agilent 2100 Bioanalyzer. At least ten counts were recorded for this clonotype. Its antigen is not yet known. Per-base qualities were not stored, and no clone one base away is much larger.

The CDR3 starts with the cysteine, ends with the phenylalanine, and has 13 residues. The entry retains the CDR3 DNA only, 39 bases that are in frame from base 1. At the junction V is shortened by 5 bases and J by 7 bases, with 14 bases in between. The CDR1 and CDR2 encoded by the germline V gene are SGHTA and FQGNSA. The TCR beta CDR3 regions were amplified from RNA transcripts. For the first round of RT-PCR on the TCR CDR3, the HTBI primer set was used together with the Qiagen OneStep RT-PCR kit. The libraries were constructed in a second round of multiplex PCR and then size-selected and purified. The libraries were sequenced on an Illumina HiSeq2000 using paired-end 100 bp reads. For the original study's pipeline: SOAPnuke was used to process the raw data, throwing out any read that contained adapters or uncalled bases, had a mean Phred below 15, or lacked an exact constant-primer or identifier match. High-quality paired reads were merged using COPE v1.2.5, and each unique nucleotide sequence was defined as a clonotype. MiTCR v1.1 was used to align clonotypes to the IMGT TRBV, TRBD and TRBJ reference segments. The analysis included only V-J combinations with a frequency above 0.0001, which together covered 99.2% of the repertoires. A TCS score was defined as the ratio between F50 (clonal expansion) and ExV (chaos), using BLOSUM62-based TCRdist between CDR3 peptides within each V-J. Welch's t-statistics and random forest reduced roughly 540 V-J features to 13, which were used in a naive Bayes classifier (R e1071). The raw public data were reprocessed by TCRdb itself: fastp quality trimming at Q25, MiXCR clonotype calling, in-frame beta chains only. Rows are unified per CDR3 protein, each entry keeping the most common DNA and genes. The V and J calls were not made by the authors but by TCRdb's processing. The sample has under 300,000 distinct CDR3 sequences on record, about 14% of them singletons. Of the sample, approximately 7.8% is held by the ten largest clones.

On the study overall, not on this receptor specifically: Ophthalmopathy was separated from stable hyperthyroidism by a 13 V-J signature model, with approximately 85% sensitivity and 81% to 82% specificity obtained in cross-validation and 80%/75% obtained in testing. Sample size was not statistically predetermined, and blinding of investigators to group allocation was not performed. Most expanded thyroid clonotypes (frequency above 0.001) were also detected in blood, suggesting blood repertoires may reflect thyroid immune responses. In validation, the model predicted progression to ophthalmopathy with 55% to 71% sensitivity and less than 75% specificity, a median of around six months before onset.

The origin of this receptor is a woman aged 30 to 39 with Graves' hyperthyroidism that later progressed to Graves' ophthalmopathy. The chain employs TRBV7-2 and TRBJ2-5; the D gene cannot be resolved reliably. What was sequenced was blood. The DNA is TGTGCCAGCAGCAACCCTCCCGCCGTGACCCAGTACTTC. Its coded protein is CASSNPPAVTQYF.